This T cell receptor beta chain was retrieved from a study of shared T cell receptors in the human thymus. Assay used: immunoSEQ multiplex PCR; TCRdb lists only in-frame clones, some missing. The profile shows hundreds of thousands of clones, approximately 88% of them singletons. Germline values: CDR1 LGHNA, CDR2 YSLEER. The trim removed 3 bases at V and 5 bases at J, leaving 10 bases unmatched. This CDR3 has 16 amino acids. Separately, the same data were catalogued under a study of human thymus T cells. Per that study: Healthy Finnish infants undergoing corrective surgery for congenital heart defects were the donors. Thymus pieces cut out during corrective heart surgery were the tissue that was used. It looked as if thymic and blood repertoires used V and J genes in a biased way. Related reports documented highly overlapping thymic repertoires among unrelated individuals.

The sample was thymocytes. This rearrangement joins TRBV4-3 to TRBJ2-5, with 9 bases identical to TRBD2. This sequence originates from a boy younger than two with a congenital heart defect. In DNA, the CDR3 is TGCGCCAGCAGCCAGGGGACTAGCCAGCCCCTGGAGACCCAGTACTTC. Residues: CASSQGTSQPLETQYF.